The 24 T cell receptor beta chains below all came from one sample that was sequenced in a study of T-cell memory formation after mild COVID-19. TCRdb passed the 5' RACE reads through MiXCR, listing each CDR3 protein once. Among a few hundred thousand distinct CDR3 sequences listed, over 9% were seen once. The sequenced material came from PBMCs or a T cell subset sorted from them (not recorded which). All receptors come from a young man who had mild COVID-19 (a few samples of this study predate the infection). Cell type and time point are not known.

The V and J genes are TRBV20-1 and TRBJ2-7; D tentatively reads TRBD1 or TRBD2 (6 bases each). The CDR3 consists of 15 residues. V dropped 0 bases and J dropped 0 bases, with 12 bases sitting between them. CDR1 is DFQATT and CDR2 is SNEGSKA in the germline V gene (reference sequence). The CDR3 protein is CSARDRRGASYEQYF. The CDR3 nucleotides read TGCAGTGCTAGAGATCGGAGGGGGGCCTCCTACGAGCAGTACTTC.

The sample holds a few counts of this clonotype. The gene calls are TRBV2 and TRBJ1-2; perhaps TRBD1 as D (5 bases). Germline V gene data show CDR1 as SNHLY and CDR2 as FYNNEI. This CDR3 has 15 residues. Trimming shortened V by 6 bases and J by 0 bases, and 14 bases separated the two germline ends. CDR3 sequence: CASRDVGTANYGYTF. DNA for the CDR3: TGTGCCAGCAGGGACGTAGGGACGGCTAACTATGGCTACACCTTC.

The table lists this clonotype with a few counts. The J gene is TRBJ1-5, the V gene TRBV5-6; D may be TRBD1 (6 bases). The CDR3 runs to 16 residues. The germline gives CDR1 SGHDT, CDR2 YYEEEE. Trimming removed 0 bases at V and 3 bases at J, with 13 bases between. The CDR3 spells CASSLAGQGPNQPQHF. The CDR3 DNA follows: TGTGCCAGCAGCTTGGCCGGTCAGGGGCCCAATCAGCCCCAGCATTTT.

The chain combines TRBV6-5 with TRBJ2-7; 10 nucleotides line up with TRBD1. From germline, CDR1 is MNHEY and CDR2 SVGAGI. Trimming took 6 bases from V and 2 from J; bases not matched to a gene: 7. The CDR3 has 15 residues. This chain's CDR3 is CASRRTGGPTYEQYV. In DNA, the CDR3 is TGTGCCAGCAGGAGGACAGGGGGGCCCACCTACGAGCAGTACGTC.

This clonotype has a single count. The CDR3 DNA is TGTGCCAGCAGCGTTACAGGGGCAATGAACACTGAAGCTTTCTTT. As protein: CASSVTGAMNTEAFF. V gene TRBV7-2 combines with J gene TRBJ1-1; 7 bases agree with TRBD1. V shed 5 bases, J shed 0 bases, and the junction held 6 bases outside the gene matches. The germline gives CDR1 SGHTA, CDR2 FQGNSA. The CDR3 has 15 residues.

In this sample, this clonotype turned up many times. The genes are TRBV9 and TRBJ2-7; no clear D. The CDR3 spans 15 residues. Per germline, CDR1 SGDLS and CDR2 YYNGEE. V shed 4 bases and J shed 2 bases, with 16 bases lying between them. CDR3 protein: CASSPRLTMTYEQYF. CDR3 bases: TGTGCCAGCAGCCCGAGATTGACGATGACCTACGAGCAGTACTTC.

J is TRBJ1-5 and V is TRBV28; D not resolved. CDR1 MDHEN and CDR2 SYDVKM come from the germline V gene. The CDR3 runs to 12 residues. Trimming shortened V by 6 bases and J by 7 bases, and 10 bases separated the two germline ends. The CDR3 loop is CASRFLGQPQHF. CDR3 coding DNA: TGTGCCAGCAGGTTCCTGGGCCAGCCCCAGCATTTT.

This clonotype was counted a few times. The rearrangement uses TRBV5-1 and TRBJ2-2; 9 bases are shared with TRBD1. CDR1 is SGHRS, CDR2 YFSETQ, per germline. The CDR3 loop spans 15 amino acids. Germline trimming cut 1 base from V and 5 bases from J; bases unmatched to any gene: 3. The CDR3 reads CASSLYRGRTGELFF. The CDR3 coding sequence is TGCGCCAGCAGCTTGTACAGGGGGCGTACCGGGGAGCTGTTTTTT.

This clonotype was seen only a few times. J is TRBJ2-2 and V is TRBV29-1, with D maybe TRBD2 (6 bases). CDR1 is SQVTM, CDR2 ANQGSEA, per germline. Trimming left V 2 bases short and J 3 bases short, with 10 bases between. The CDR3 contains 14 residues. In DNA form, the CDR3 reads TGCAGCGTTGAAATCACGGGGGACACCGGGGAGCTGTTTTTT. Translation: CSVEITGDTGELFF.

This clonotype showed up just a few times. The chain links TRBV10-2 to TRBJ2-3; TRBD2 is a possible D gene (5 bases). V was cut by 7 bases and J by 6 bases, with 23 bases left in between. The CDR3 extends over 16 amino acids. The germline V gene has CDR1 WSHSY and CDR2 SAAADI. CDR3 residues: CASKSGDAGVRDTQYF. The CDR3 bases are TGCGCCAGCAAATCGGGCGACGCCGGGGTTCGGGATACGCAGTATTTT.

This clonotype was counted a few times. The rearrangement joins TRBV2 to TRBJ2-3, with D possibly matching TRBD1 (6 bases). This CDR3 is 13 amino acids long. Trimming took 3 bases from V and 8 from J, leaving 12 bases between them. In germline, CDR1 is SNHLY, CDR2 FYNNEI. The CDR3 DNA follows: TGTGCCAGCAGTGATGTGGTACAGGGTACGCAGTATTTT. Its translation is CASSDVVQGTQYF.

The chain couples TRBV20-1 to TRBJ2-3, with unresolved D. The ends were cut back, 6 bases at V and 2 bases at J, with 3 bases in the middle. Per germline, CDR1 DFQATT and CDR2 SNEGSKA (reference sequence). The CDR3 contains 10 residues. The CDR3 is CSANTDTQYF. Written as DNA, the CDR3 is TGCAGTGCAAACACAGATACGCAGTATTTT.

This clonotype has ten or more counts. The chain is built from TRBV5-1 and TRBJ1-5; D is undetermined. The germline V gene encodes CDR1 SGHRS and CDR2 YFSETQ. This CDR3 comprises 14 residues. V shed 4 bases and J shed 2 bases, with 10 bases lying between them. The CDR3 DNA reads TGCGCCAGCAGCGCCACCGGAGGCAATCAGCCCCAGCATTTT. This sequence encodes CASSATGGNQPQHF.

The chain carries TRBV2 and TRBJ2-3, with D perhaps matching TRBD2 (5 bases). Trimming removed 6 bases at V and 4 bases at J, with 8 bases between. Germline CDR1 is SNHLY and CDR2 is FYNNEI. The CDR3 loop spans 12 amino acids. In nucleotides, the CDR3 is TGTGCCAGCAGAGAGAGGGCAGATACGCAGTATTTT. Its translation: CASRERADTQYF. Complete variable domain (other parts from reference TRBV2 and TRBJ2-3): EPEVTQTPSHQVTQMGQEVILRCVPISNHLYFYWYRQILGQKVEFLVSFYNNEISEKSEIFDDQFSVERPDGSNFTLKIRSTKLEDSAMYFCASRERADTQYFGPGTRLTVL.

This clonotype was detected only a few times. Germline is not matched at one junction end, which may reflect a read error. This rearrangement joins TRBV7-7 to TRBJ2-5, with 12 bases that match TRBD2. The germline V gene has CDR1 SSHAT and CDR2 FNYEAQ (reference sequence). This CDR3 has 16 residues. The CDR3 is CASSPGLAGSQETQYF. CDR3 nucleotides: TGTGCTAGCAGCCCGGGACTAGCGGGCTCACAAGAGACCCAGTACTTC.

The V and J genes are TRBV7-6 and TRBJ2-6; tentative D call: TRBD2 (6 bases). V was pared by 0 bases and J by 0 bases, with 15 bases between. Germline V CDR1 and CDR2: SGHVS, FNYEAQ. This CDR3 is built from 19 residues. CDR3: CASSLARSRGISGANVLTF. In DNA, the CDR3 is TGTGCCAGCAGCTTAGCTCGGTCGCGCGGGATCTCTGGGGCCAACGTCCTGACTTTC.

This clonotype has more than one count but fewer than ten. DNA of the CDR3: TGTGCCAGCAGCTTGGATGTGACAGGGGGTCAGCCCCAGCATTTT. Its protein product is CASSLDVTGGQPQHF. The chain employs TRBV7-9 and TRBJ1-5; 9 nucleotides align to TRBD1. The trim removed 3 bases at V and 6 bases at J, leaving 6 bases unmatched. The CDR3 spans 15 residues. Germline loops: CDR1 SEHNR, CDR2 FQNEAQ (reference sequence).

This clonotype showed up just a few times. The chain carries TRBV7-8 and TRBJ2-1; 9 bases are a match to TRBD2. CDR3 length: 16 residues. V gave up 1 base and J gave up 7 bases; unmatched junction bases: 8. Germline V gives CDR1 SGHVS, CDR2 FQNEAQ. In nucleotides, the CDR3 is TGTGCCAGCAGCTTAGAAGGGCGGGGGGGTCTGAATGAGCAGTTCTTC. Translated: CASSLEGRGGLNEQFF.

Ten or more counts support this clonotype. The V and J genes are TRBV15 and TRBJ2-7; D ambiguous. The CDR3 totals 13 residues. Trimming pared 5 bases from V and 4 bases from J, leaving 12 bases between. Germline CDR1 LNHNV, CDR2 YYDKDF (reference sequence). The CDR3 here is CATSDDIAYEQYV. The CDR3 nucleotides read TGTGCCACCAGCGACGACATCGCTTACGAGCAGTACGTC.

This clonotype was picked up a small number of times. V usage is TRBV18 and J usage is TRBJ1-5, with a possible D match to TRBD1 (6 bases). Germline CDR1 is KGHSH and CDR2 is LQKENI. CDR3 length: 13 residues. Trimming shortened V by 8 bases and J by 3 bases, and 11 bases separated the two germline ends. The CDR3 reads CASQTGVNQPQHF. The CDR3 bases are TGTGCCAGCCAGACAGGCGTCAATCAGCCCCAGCATTTT.

This clonotype was observed a few times. The rearrangement joins TRBV7-6 to TRBJ2-5, with D maybe TRBD2 (5 bases). The length of the CDR3 is 15 residues. CDR1 SGHVS and CDR2 FNYEAQ come from the germline V gene. V was trimmed by 5 bases and J by 1 base, leaving 14 bases between them. The chain's CDR3 is CASSTDGVLQETQYF. CDR3 nucleotide sequence: TGTGCCAGCAGCACCGACGGGGTACTCCAAGAGACCCAGTACTTC.

V is TRBV20-1 and J is TRBJ2-7; D gene ambiguous. The V gene's germline CDR1 is DFQATT and CDR2 SNEGSKA (reference sequence). V was shortened by 1 base and J by 4 bases, with 14 bases between the two germline ends. The CDR3 has 14 residues. The CDR3 region has the DNA TGCAGTGCTAGAGGGTCCTCCCTGAAATACGAGCAGTACGTC. Amino acid sequence: CSARGSSLKYEQYV.

This clonotype has more than one count but fewer than ten. The gene calls are TRBV5-1 and TRBJ2-2; TRBD1 is a possible D gene (6 bases). Trimming took 4 bases from V and 2 from J, leaving 15 bases between them. The CDR3 is 16 amino acids. Germline CDR1 reads SGHRS; CDR2 reads YFSETQ. In DNA, the CDR3 is TGCGCCAGCAGCCCGCGGACAGCCGCAAACACCGGGGAGCTGTTTTTT. Amino acid sequence: CASSPRTAANTGELFF.

There are a few counts of this clonotype. For the CDR3, the DNA is TGCGCCAGCAGCTTACAGGGCCCAGATACGCAGTATTTT. The encoded protein is CASSLQGPDTQYF. This chain links TRBV5-1 with TRBJ2-3, with a weak D call TRBD1 (6 bases). Germline V gene sequence: CDR1 SGHRS, CDR2 YFSETQ. V dropped 2 bases and J dropped 4 bases, with 8 bases sitting between them. The CDR3 is made up of 13 amino acids. Combining the CDR3 with reference TRBV5-1 and TRBJ2-3 gives the whole variable domain KAGVTQTPRYLIKTRGQQVTLSCSPISGHRSVSWYQQTPGQGLQFLFEYFSETQRNKGNFPGRFSGRQFSNSRSEMNVSTLELGDSALYLCASSLQGPDTQYFGPGTRLTVL.